The rows below give T cell receptor beta chains drawn from one sample of a study of blood T cell repertoires in COVID-19. The table came from immunoSEQ multiplex PCR; TCRdb's copy has only in-frame clones and leaves some out. The sample carries roughly 110,000 clones, roughly 80% recorded once. Sequencing used peripheral blood. The origin of the receptors is a woman in her fifties or sixties with acute or convalescent COVID-19. CDR3s include the opening cysteine and the closing phenylalanine or tryptophan. D genes are given only for firm matches. A clone size is listed for some rows: how often the clone was seen (once, few, many), or a class if it is expanded.

TRBV29-1,TRBJ2-7,NA,NA,CSAGDSYEQYF,TGCAGCGCAGGGGATTCCTACGAGCAGTACTTC
TRBV3-1/TRBV3-2,TRBJ1-6,NA,NA,CASSQGAGGPGSPLHF,TGTGCCAGCAGCCAAGGCGCGGGGGGGCCGGGATCACCCCTCCACTTT
TRBV27,TRBJ2-5,NA,TRBD1,CASSLQGAETQYF,TGTGCCAGCAGTTTACAGGGGGCGGAGACCCAGTACTTC
TRBV5-6,TRBJ2-1,once,NA,CASSPTLGGVGEQFF,TGTGCCAGCAGCCCTACCCTCGGGGGAGTTGGCGAGCAGTTCTTC
TRBV7-9,TRBJ2-7,NA,NA,CASSSGVAYEQYF,TGTGCCAGCAGCTCCGGGGTAGCCTACGAGCAGTACTTC
TRBV6-5,TRBJ2-5,NA,TRBD2,CASRRAGGASETQYF,TGTGCCAGCCGGAGGGCCGGGGGGGCCTCTGAGACCCAGTACTTC
TRBV5-5,TRBJ1-6,NA,NA,CASSPDRVYNSPLHF,TGTGCCAGCAGCCCCGACAGAGTCTATAATTCACCCCTCCACTTT
TRBV3-1/TRBV3-2,TRBJ2-2,NA,TRBD1,CASSRQGGTGELFF,TGTGCCAGCAGCCGACAGGGTGGGACCGGGGAGCTGTTTTTT
TRBV3-1/TRBV3-2,TRBJ2-4,few,TRBD2,CASSQNPTSGRGAIQYF,TGTGCCAGCAGCCAAAACCCCACTAGCGGGAGGGGGGCCATTCAGTACTTC
TRBV2,TRBJ1-6,NA,TRBD1,CASSAQGARGSPLHF,TGTGCCAGCAGTGCTCAGGGGGCGCGTGGATCACCCCTCCACTTT
TRBV19,TRBJ2-7,NA,NA,CASSHPSTGAFEQYF,TGTGCCAGTAGCCACCCATCGACAGGTGCATTCGAGCAGTACTTC
TRBV5-4,TRBJ2-6,NA,TRBD2,CASRGGSSGSTGANVLTF,TGTGCCAGCAGAGGTGGGTCTAGCGGGAGTACTGGGGCCAACGTCCTGACTTTC
TRBV4-2,TRBJ2-3,NA,TRBD2,CASSQDRSGGTDTQYF,TGTGCCAGCAGCCAAGATCGGAGCGGGGGCACAGATACGCAGTATTTT
TRBV25-1,TRBJ1-2,once,NA,CASRDRTESYGYTF,TGTGCCAGCAGGGATCGGACAGAGAGCTATGGCTACACCTTC
TRBV19,TRBJ1-1,NA,TRBD1,CARGTENTEAFF,TGTGCCAGGGGGACAGAGAACACTGAAGCTTTCTTT
TRBV19,TRBJ2-2,few,NA,CASNLGNTGELFF,TGTGCCAGTAACCTAGGAAACACCGGGGAGCTGTTTTTT
TRBV5-1,TRBJ1-2,NA,NA,CARLRPSYGYTF,TGCGCCAGGCTGAGGCCCTCCTATGGCTACACCTTC
TRBV2,TRBJ2-1,NA,TRBD2,CASWGGYNEQFF,TGTGCCAGCTGGGGGGGCTACAATGAGCAGTTCTTC
TRBV5-8,TRBJ1-4,once,NA,CASSPSATNEKLFF,TGTGCCAGCAGCCCCTCTGCAACTAATGAAAAACTGTTTTTT
TRBV19,TRBJ1-5,few,NA,CASSIVGGSNQPQHF,TGTGCCAGTAGTATAGTTGGGGGGAGCAATCAGCCCCAGCATTTT
TRBV28,TRBJ2-7,NA,TRBD2,CASTTSGRTYEQYF,TGTGCCAGCACCACTAGCGGAAGAACCTACGAGCAGTACTTC
TRBV28,TRBJ1-5,few,NA,CASTTGSNQPQHF,TGTGCCAGCACTACAGGGAGCAATCAGCCCCAGCATTTT
TRBV2,TRBJ1-4,NA,TRBD1,CASNLGQRNEKLFF,TGTGCCAGCAATCTGGGACAGAGAAATGAAAAACTGTTTTTT
TRBV2,TRBJ1-1,NA,NA,CASRSPNTEAFF,TGTGCCAGCAGGTCTCCGAACACTGAAGCTTTCTTT
TRBV6-4,TRBJ1-2,NA,TRBD1,CASSDDRGYGYTF,TGTGCCAGCAGTGACGACAGGGGATATGGCTACACCTTC
TRBV19,TRBJ1-5,NA,NA,CASSISLGYPQPQHF,TGTGCCAGTAGTATTAGCCTGGGTTACCCACAGCCCCAGCATTTT
TRBV9,TRBJ2-2,NA,TRBD2,CASSARLADNTGELFF,TGTGCCAGCAGCGCCCGACTAGCGGATAACACCGGGGAGCTGTTTTTT
TRBV10-1,TRBJ2-1,once,NA,CASRAGTHGEQFF,TGCGCCAGCAGGGCTGGGACTCACGGTGAGCAGTTCTTC
TRBV6-5,TRBJ1-1,NA,NA,CASSRTVNTEAFF,TGTGCCAGCAGTAGGACAGTCAACACTGAAGCTTTCTTT
TRBV28,TRBJ2-7,NA,NA,CASKSVYYEQYF,TGTGCCAGTAAGAGTGTATACTACGAGCAGTACTTC
TRBV27,TRBJ2-1,NA,TRBD2,CASREREWSYNEQFF,TGTGCCAGCAGGGAGCGGGAGTGGTCCTACAATGAGCAGTTCTTC